These 30 T cell receptor beta chains came from one sample sequenced in a study of OX40 agonist ivuxolimab in advanced cancers. This table comes from immunoSEQ multiplex PCR, and its TCRdb copy is limited to in-frame clones, with some not included. The sample lists over 50,000 clones, approximately 90% occurring once. The specimen was CD4+ or CD8+ T cells sorted from blood, collected in a trial of the OX40 agonist ivuxolimab. These receptors all stem from an adult with an advanced solid tumor such as melanoma, head and neck, liver or kidney cancer.

As concerns this clone: With a much larger clone just one base away, this may be a read error. Other DNA sequences of this sample code for an identical CDR3. The chain has TRBV6-1 and TRBJ2-7; D not resolved. The CDR3 has 10 residues. Germline assignment: CDR1 MNHNS and CDR2 SASEGT. V lost 8 bases and J lost 3, with 5 bases in between. CDR3 protein: CASGVYEQYF. DNA for the CDR3: TGTGCCAGCGGAGTCTACGAGCAGTACTTC.

The V gene is TRBV6-1, the J gene TRBJ2-7; TRBD2 agrees at 7 bases. The germline gives CDR1 MNHNS, CDR2 SASEGT. Trimming at V came to 7 bases and at J to 7 bases, leaving 7 bases not matched to a gene. The CDR3 is made up of 12 amino acids. The CDR3 protein is CASMSGGGEQYF. The CDR3 coding sequence is TGTGCCAGCATGTCGGGAGGAGGGGAGCAGTACTTC.

This chain links TRBV7-3 with TRBJ1-1, with D maybe TRBD1 (6 bases). V was clipped by 5 bases and J by 1 base, with 11 bases between them. CDR3 length: 14 amino acids. From germline, CDR1 is SGHTA and CDR2 FQGTGA. The CDR3 bases are TGTGCCAGCAGCCTTGGACAGTCGAACACTGAAGCTTTCTTT. Translating it yields CASSLGQSNTEAFF.

The chain employs TRBV5-5 and TRBJ2-5; D may be TRBD1 (5 bases). The CDR3 runs 13 residues. The V and J ends lost 5 bases and 1 base respectively, with 9 bases between them. In germline, CDR1 is SGHKS, CDR2 YYEKEE (reference sequence). CDR3 in amino acids: CASRGQSQETQYF. CDR3 bases: TGTGCCAGCAGAGGACAATCCCAAGAGACCCAGTACTTC.

V gene TRBV27 combines with J gene TRBJ1-1; D unclear. Germline CDR1 is MNHEY and CDR2 is SMNVEV (reference sequence). The CDR3 extends over 15 amino acids. Trimming pared 0 bases from V and 1 base from J, leaving 9 bases between. In nucleotides, the CDR3 is TGTGCCAGCAGTTTATCTTCCCGGACGAACACTGAAGCTTTCTTT. Its protein is CASSLSSRTNTEAFF.

V and J are TRBV11-2 and TRBJ2-7; no clear D gene. V shed 4 bases and J shed 0 bases, with 7 bases lying between them. This CDR3 has 13 amino acids. CDR1 and CDR2 from the germline V gene are SGHAT and FQNNGV. CDR3 protein: CASSSTHSYEQYF. CDR3 coding DNA: TGTGCCAGCAGCTCGACTCACTCCTACGAGCAGTACTTC.

The chain uses TRBV5-6 and TRBJ2-7; 7 nucleotides match TRBD2. After removal of 1 base from V and 1 base from J, the junction contained 5 bases not matched to a gene. Germline V gene lookup returns CDR1 SGHDT and CDR2 YYEEEE. The CDR3 is made up of 15 amino acids. DNA for the CDR3: TGTGCCAGCAGCTTGTGGGCCGGGGGGTCCTACGAGCAGTACTTC. Its protein is CASSLWAGGSYEQYF.

The chain links TRBV5-5 to TRBJ2-1; D is uncertain. CDR1 and CDR2 (germline): SGHKS, YYEKEE (reference sequence). CDR3 length: 14 residues. Trimming cost V 0 bases and J 3 bases, with 7 bases left between them. The CDR3 region has the DNA TGTGCCAGCAGCTTGGGGAGTAACTACAATGAGCAGTTCTTC. Its protein is CASSLGSNYNEQFF.

This chain uses TRBV29-1 with TRBJ1-2; D is ambiguous. The CDR3 totals 15 residues. Trimming pared 0 bases from V and 4 bases from J, leaving 15 bases between. Germline V gives CDR1 SQVTM, CDR2 ANQGSEA. The chain's CDR3 is CSVEENVGSTYGYTF. The CDR3, as DNA: TGCAGCGTTGAAGAAAACGTAGGCAGTACCTATGGCTACACCTTC. Complete variable domain (other parts from reference TRBV29-1 and TRBJ1-2): SAVISQKPSRDICQRGTSLTIQCQVDSQVTMMFWYRQQPGQSLTLIATANQGSEATYESGFVIDKFPISRPNLTFSTLTVSNMSPEDSSIYLCSVEENVGSTYGYTFGSGTRLTVV.

This clone has a single count. The chain recombines TRBV4-3 with TRBJ2-7; D is possibly TRBD2 (5 bases). CDR3 length: 15 residues. Germline assignment: CDR1 LGHNA and CDR2 YSLEER. V lost 0 bases to trimming and J lost 3 bases, with 12 bases between them. The CDR3 loop is CASSQDLSAVYEQYF. CDR3 DNA: TGCGCCAGCAGCCAAGATCTTAGCGCAGTCTACGAGCAGTACTTC.

The rearrangement joins TRBV7-8 to TRBJ2-7, with D maybe TRBD1 (5 bases). The CDR3 runs 14 residues. V lost 2 bases and J lost 6, with 14 bases in between. CDR1 and CDR2 from the germline V gene are SGHVS and FQNEAQ. CDR3 sequence: CASSLFQGQREQYF. The CDR3, as DNA: TGTGCCAGCAGCTTATTCCAGGGCCAACGCGAGCAGTACTTC.

The rearrangement uses TRBV19 and TRBJ1-1; D is undetermined. V was pared by 0 bases and J by 0 bases, with 8 bases between. CDR1 is LNHDA and CDR2 is SQIVND in the germline V gene (reference sequence). The CDR3 has 15 residues. The CDR3 DNA reads as TGTGCCAGTAGTATAGATCCGGGAATGAACACTGAAGCTTTCTTT. It translates to CASSIDPGMNTEAFF.

With regard to this clone: Other nucleotide sequences in the sample specify the same CDR3. The chain recombines TRBV7-3 with TRBJ2-2, with 9 bases lining up with TRBD1. The V and J ends lost 3 bases and 6 bases, in that order; junction bases with no gene match: 2. This CDR3 spans 14 amino acids. Germline CDR1 SGHTA, CDR2 FQGTGA. CDR3 in DNA: TGTGCCAGCAGCTTGGGACAGGGAGCCGGGGAGCTGTTTTTT. This encodes CASSLGQGAGELFF.

The chain uses TRBV29-1 and TRBJ2-7; 9 nucleotides align to TRBD2. The V gene end was trimmed by 3 bases and the J gene end by 7 bases; junction bases not matched to a gene: 7. This CDR3 contains 13 residues. Germline V lookup: CDR1 SQVTM, CDR2 ANQGSEA. The chain's CDR3 is CSVEVSGRWEQYF. CDR3 bases: TGCAGCGTTGAGGTTAGCGGGAGATGGGAGCAGTACTTC.

This clone was seen a single time. The chain combines TRBV7-9 with TRBJ2-7; the match to TRBD1 covers 7 bases. Germline values: CDR1 SEHNR, CDR2 FQNEAQ (reference sequence). This CDR3 has 13 amino acids. V dropped 5 bases and J dropped 2; count of bases not matched to a gene: 3. CDR3 loop: CASSAGTAYEQYF. CDR3 bases: TGTGCCAGCAGCGCCGGGACAGCCTACGAGCAGTACTTC. The full variable domain, in which reference TRBV7-9 and TRBJ2-7 provide the parts outside the CDR3, is DTGVSQNPRHKITKRGQNVTFRCDPISEHNRLYWYRQTLGQGPEFLTYFQNEAQLEKSRLLSDRFSAERPKGSFSTLEIQRTEQGDSAMYLCASSAGTAYEQYFGPGTRLTVT.

V is TRBV11-2 and J is TRBJ2-3; D is unresolved. The V end lost 5 bases, the J end lost 0 bases, and 12 bases lay between the germline ends. CDR1 is SGHAT and CDR2 is FQNNGV in the germline V gene. The CDR3 sequence is 15 residues long. The DNA of the CDR3 is TGTGCCAGCAGCCCTATCCTCGAGAGCACAGATACGCAGTATTTT. This sequence encodes CASSPILESTDTQYF. Based on the CDR3 plus reference TRBV11-2 and TRBJ2-3, the full variable domain is EAGVAQSPRYKIIEKRQSVAFWCNPISGHATLYWYQQILGQGPKLLIQFQNNGVVDDSQLPKDRFSAERLKGVDSTLKIQPAKLEDSAVYLCASSPILESTDTQYFGPGTRLTVL.

The CDR3 loop is CASSGQGNEQYF. The CDR3 nucleotides read TGTGCCAGCTCAGGACAGGGTAACGAGCAGTACTTC. The V and J genes are TRBV18 and TRBJ2-7, with 8 positions matching TRBD1. The CDR3 contains 12 residues. CDR1 and CDR2 from the germline V gene are KGHSH and LQKENI. The V and J ends lost 5 bases and 5 bases, in that order; junction bases with no gene match: 2.

The chain combines TRBV29-1 with TRBJ1-2; D uncertain. Looked up from germline, CDR1 is SQVTM and CDR2 is ANQGSEA. The CDR3 is 15 residues long. Trimming took off 3 bases at V and 1 base at J, with 15 bases between the two ends. The CDR3 coding sequence is TGCAGCGTTGACGGGAGAAACCGAAATAACTATGGCTACACCTTC. Protein: CSVDGRNRNNYGYTF.

The V gene is TRBV9, the J gene TRBJ2-1; 7 positions agree with TRBD2. The germline V gene encodes CDR1 SGDLS and CDR2 YYNGEE. Trimming removed 3 bases from V and 7 bases from J; junction bases left unmatched: 10. CDR3 length: 15 residues. The CDR3 DNA is TGTGCCAGCAGCGAGGGCGGGAGTGATTCTAATGAGCAGTTCTTC. Translation gives CASSEGGSDSNEQFF.

This clone was counted a single time. The chain is built from TRBV19 and TRBJ1-1, with unresolved D. Trimming took 3 bases from V and 1 from J, leaving 12 bases between them. Germline-derived CDR1 and CDR2 are LNHDA and SQIVND (reference sequence). This CDR3 region has 15 residues. The CDR3 is CASSIIHNPNTEAFF. CDR3 coding DNA: TGTGCCAGTAGTATTATTCACAACCCGAACACTGAAGCTTTCTTT.

The rearrangement uses TRBV10-3 and TRBJ1-2; the D is unclear. CDR3 length: 12 amino acids. The germline V gene encodes CDR1 ENHRY and CDR2 SYGVKD. Trimming removed 2 bases at V and 7 bases at J, with 8 bases between. The CDR3 nucleotides read TGTGCCATCAGTGAGGGGGAAGCTGGCTACACCTTC. Protein sequence: CAISEGEAGYTF.

The chain uses TRBV28 and TRBJ1-4; D is possibly TRBD1 (6 bases). V was cut by 5 bases and J by 4 bases, with 20 bases left in between. The CDR3 is 17 residues long. The V gene's germline CDR1 is MDHEN and CDR2 SYDVKM. The CDR3 DNA sequence: TGTGCCAGCAGTACCCTAGGTTCAGGGGCCAATAATGAAAAACTGTTTTTT. This gives the protein CASSTLGSGANNEKLFF.

The chain uses TRBV15 and TRBJ1-2; D gene uncertain. V gave up 0 bases and J gave up 5 bases, with 10 bases separating them. This CDR3 is 14 amino acids long. Germline lookup yields CDR1 LNHNV and CDR2 YYDKDF (reference sequence). Here the CDR3 reads CATSRDDGRYGYTF. The CDR3 DNA sequence: TGTGCCACCAGCAGAGATGACGGAAGATATGGCTACACCTTC.

This chain links TRBV29-1 with TRBJ2-2; TRBD1 is a possible D gene (6 bases). V was clipped by 0 bases and J by 5 bases, with 13 bases between them. Germline loops: CDR1 SQVTM, CDR2 ANQGSEA. This CDR3 is 15 amino acids long. CDR3 sequence reads: CSVEDLGAVTGELFF. The DNA for the CDR3 is TGCAGCGTTGAAGATCTGGGGGCCGTTACCGGGGAGCTGTTTTTT.

This chain uses TRBV28 with TRBJ2-3, with D possibly being TRBD2 (5 bases). V was clipped by 2 bases and J by 6 bases, with 15 bases between them. The CDR3 totals 15 residues. From germline, CDR1 is MDHEN and CDR2 SYDVKM. CDR3 residues: CASSLELGESDTQYF. In DNA form, the CDR3 reads TGTGCCAGCAGTTTAGAACTAGGAGAATCGGATACGCAGTATTTT. Using reference TRBV28 and TRBJ2-3 for the parts outside the CDR3, the full variable domain is DVKVTQSSRYLVKRTGEKVFLECVQDMDHENMFWYRQDPGLGLRLIYFSYDVKMKEKGDIPEGYSVSREKKERFSLILESASTNQTSMYLCASSLELGESDTQYFGPGTRLTVL.

J is TRBJ2-1 and V is TRBV11-2, with D unresolved. Per germline, CDR1 SGHAT and CDR2 FQNNGV. The CDR3 is 13 amino acids. V lost 1 base, J lost 5 bases, and 6 bases lay in between. CDR3 bases: TGTGCCAGCAGCTTAGCCCCGAACAATGAGCAGTTCTTC. The encoded protein is CASSLAPNNEQFF.

V is TRBV27 and J is TRBJ1-2; 9 bases map to TRBD1. This CDR3 has 13 amino acids. Germline V gene data show CDR1 as MNHEY and CDR2 as SMNVEV (reference sequence). The V gene end was trimmed by 5 bases and the J gene end by 5 bases; junction bases not matched to a gene: 3. CDR3 sequence: CASSTGQGYGYTF. In DNA form, the CDR3 reads TGTGCCAGCAGTACAGGACAGGGGTATGGCTACACCTTC.

The chain recombines TRBV28 with TRBJ2-1, with TRBD1 matching over 9 bases. With 6 bases clipped from V and 6 bases from J, the junction kept 6 bases outside the gene matches. The CDR3 is 14 residues long. Germline loops: CDR1 MDHEN, CDR2 SYDVKM. The CDR3 DNA sequence: TGTGCCAGCAGCAACAGGGGGCTGACCAATGAGCAGTTCTTC. Its protein is CASSNRGLTNEQFF.

CDR3 sequence reads: CASTTKRQGINQPQHF. CDR3 nucleotide sequence: TGTGCCAGTACCACCAAGAGACAGGGGATCAATCAGCCCCAGCATTTT. J is TRBJ1-5 and V is TRBV19; 8 nucleotides match TRBD1. J was trimmed by 3 bases and V by 7 bases; bases with no gene match: 11. The CDR3 runs to 16 residues. Germline CDR1 is LNHDA and CDR2 is SQIVND (reference sequence). The full variable domain, completed using reference TRBV19 and TRBJ1-5, is DGGITQSPKYLFRKEGQNVTLSCEQNLNHDAMYWYRQDPGQGLRLIYYSQIVNDFQKGDIAEGYSVSREKKESFPLTVTSAQKNPTAFYLCASTTKRQGINQPQHFGDGTRLSIL.

The J gene is TRBJ1-2, the V gene TRBV4-3, with 8 bases fitting TRBD1. Germline CDR1 is LGHNA and CDR2 is YSLEER. The CDR3 spans 19 residues. J lost 4 bases, V lost 0 bases, and 16 bases had no gene match. For the CDR3, the DNA is TGCGCCAGCAGCCAAGAAGTTCTTGGGGTAGACAGGGGATTCTATGGCTACACCTTC. Translating gives CASSQEVLGVDRGFYGYTF.